These T cell receptor beta chains were read from a single sample in a study of blood T cell repertoires in COVID-19. Assay used: immunoSEQ multiplex PCR; TCRdb lists only in-frame clones, some missing. The sample consists of a few hundred thousand clones, 65% to 90% of them appearing once. Sequenced: peripheral blood. The receptors were sampled from a man aged 50 or older with active or convalescent COVID-19. Both conserved end residues are part of each CDR3. The order of the fields is CDR3 DNA, CDR3 protein, V gene, J gene, CDR3 length, D gene, clone size. A D gene is named only where the DNA matches it firmly. Not all rows give a size; the values are once, few, many and, for expanded clones, a class.

DNA: TGTGCCAGCAGCCAATTACGGGGTCTAAACACCGGGGAGCTGTTTTTT; CDR3: CASSQLRGLNTGELFF; V: TRBV14; J: TRBJ2-2; length: 16; D: -; size: -
DNA: TGCGCCAGCAGCCAAGTATTACTAGCGGGATCTCAGTTCTTC; CDR3: CASSQVLLAGSQFF; V: TRBV4-3; J: TRBJ2-1; length: 14; D: TRBD2; size: -
DNA: TGCGCCAGCAGCAGGTGGGCGACCAGGGAGGATAATTCACCCCTCCACTTT; CDR3: CASSRWATREDNSPLHF; V: TRBV4-1; J: TRBJ1-6; length: 17; D: -; size: -
DNA: TGTGCCAGCAGCCCTAGGGCAGGGGGTAGCTCTGGAAACACCATATATTTT; CDR3: CASSPRAGGSSGNTIYF; V: TRBV6-2/TRBV6-3; J: TRBJ1-3; length: 17; D: TRBD1; size: -
DNA: TGTGCCAGCAGTTTATTGTGGGTCCGGGACAGGGGGCGCGGAAGCAATCAGCCCCAGCATTTT; CDR3: CASSLLWVRDRGRGSNQPQHF; V: TRBV28; J: TRBJ1-5; length: 21; D: TRBD1; size: -
DNA: TGTGCCAGTAGTCCAACAACTCGACTAGTCGATGAGCAGTTCTTC; CDR3: CASSPTTRLVDEQFF; V: TRBV19; J: TRBJ2-1; length: 15; D: -; size: -
DNA: TGTGCCAGCAGCCAAGAATTCTCGGGACAGATGAACACTGAAGCTTTCTTT; CDR3: CASSQEFSGQMNTEAFF; V: TRBV14; J: TRBJ1-1; length: 17; D: TRBD1; size: -
DNA: TGTGCCAGCAGCTTGGGACAGGTTTCCTACGAGCAGTACTTC; CDR3: CASSLGQVSYEQYF; V: TRBV11-2; J: TRBJ2-7; length: 14; D: TRBD1; size: -
DNA: TGCGCCAGCAGCCAGAACCCACCGACAGGGGTAGCGGGAGAAGGCCAAGAGACCCAGTACTTC; CDR3: CASSQNPPTGVAGEGQETQYF; V: TRBV4-1; J: TRBJ2-5; length: 21; D: -; size: -
DNA: TGTGCCAGCAAGAGCATCCGTCCGCCCCAGCATTTT; CDR3: CASKSIRPPQHF; V: TRBV2; J: TRBJ1-5; length: 12; D: -; size: few
DNA: TGCGCCAGCAGTCCACAGGGGGCTAGCACAGATACGCAGTATTTT; CDR3: CASSPQGASTDTQYF; V: TRBV5-1; J: TRBJ2-3; length: 15; D: TRBD1; size: -
DNA: TGTGCCAGCAGCCCCCGGGGACTAGCTCCCAATGAGCAGTTCTTC; CDR3: CASSPRGLAPNEQFF; V: TRBV6-2/TRBV6-3; J: TRBJ2-1; length: 15; D: TRBD2; size: -
DNA: TGTGCCAGCAGGCCCGGGACAGGAGACCCCTATGGCTACACCTTC; CDR3: CASRPGTGDPYGYTF; V: TRBV6-5; J: TRBJ1-2; length: 15; D: TRBD1; size: -
DNA: TGTGCCAGCAGTTCCTGGACAGGGCCTAATGAAAAACTGTTTTTT; CDR3: CASSSWTGPNEKLFF; V: TRBV28; J: TRBJ1-4; length: 15; D: TRBD1; size: once
DNA: TGTGCCAGCAGCGTAGGGCGCTCCGCCGGGGGGACCCAGTACTTC; CDR3: CASSVGRSAGGTQYF; V: TRBV9; J: TRBJ2-5; length: 15; D: -; size: -
DNA: TGCGCCAGCAGCTTGTATCGAGCCGCGGGAGAGACCCAGTACTTC; CDR3: CASSLYRAAGETQYF; V: TRBV5-1; J: TRBJ2-5; length: 15; D: -; size: -
DNA: TGCGCCAGCAGCTTGGGACAGGGTAAAATGAACACTGAAGCTTTCTTT; CDR3: CASSLGQGKMNTEAFF; V: TRBV5-1; J: TRBJ1-1; length: 16; D: TRBD1; size: -
DNA: TGTGCCAGCAGCGTCCGACTAGCGGGGCGGCTTACGCACAATGAGCAGTTCTTC; CDR3: CASSVRLAGRLTHNEQFF; V: TRBV9; J: TRBJ2-1; length: 18; D: TRBD2; size: -
DNA: TGTGCCAGCAGTTTATCTAGTGGAGGAGACCAAGAGACCCAGTACTTC; CDR3: CASSLSSGGDQETQYF; V: TRBV27; J: TRBJ2-5; length: 16; D: -; size: -
DNA: TGCAGCGTTTTCTCCGGGGAGGAGACCCAGTACTTC; CDR3: CSVFSGEETQYF; V: TRBV29-1; J: TRBJ2-5; length: 12; D: -; size: -
DNA: TGTGCCAGCAGCTTGGCAGGGGATTACCCGAACACCGGGGAGCTGTTTTTT; CDR3: CASSLAGDYPNTGELFF; V: TRBV5-5; J: TRBJ2-2; length: 17; D: -; size: -
DNA: TGTGCCAGCTCAACGCCGGGGGTTCACATGGGGGAGACCCAGTACTTC; CDR3: CASSTPGVHMGETQYF; V: TRBV18; J: TRBJ2-5; length: 16; D: -; size: -
DNA: TGTGCCAGCTCACCGACGGGACAGGAGAATGAAAAACTGTTTTTT; CDR3: CASSPTGQENEKLFF; V: TRBV18; J: TRBJ1-4; length: 15; D: TRBD1; size: -
DNA: TGCGCCAGCACGGCCGGGACTAGAGGGAGTCGAACAGATACGCAGTATTTT; CDR3: CASTAGTRGSRTDTQYF; V: TRBV5-1; J: TRBJ2-3; length: 17; D: TRBD2; size: -
DNA: TGTGCCAGCAGCTTAGTATGGACTGTGAACACTGAAGCTTTCTTT; CDR3: CASSLVWTVNTEAFF; V: TRBV7-2; J: TRBJ1-1; length: 15; D: -; size: -
DNA: TGTGCTAGTCCCCCGGGGGGGGTAGCGGGAGATTGGGGGACCCAGTACTTC; CDR3: CASPPGGVAGDWGTQYF; V: TRBV12-5; J: TRBJ2-5; length: 17; D: TRBD2; size: -
DNA: TGTGCCAGCAGTTTAATCGGGGGGAGGGGAAAAGATGAAAAACTGTTTTTT; CDR3: CASSLIGGRGKDEKLFF; V: TRBV27; J: TRBJ1-4; length: 17; D: -; size: -
DNA: TGCGCCAGCAGCTTGGTGGGGCGGTATGAGCAGTTCTTC; CDR3: CASSLVGRYEQFF; V: TRBV5-1; J: TRBJ2-1; length: 13; D: -; size: -
DNA: TGTGCCAGCAGTTTGAACTTCCCGACAGCTATTCATAATTCACCCCTCCACTTT; CDR3: CASSLNFPTAIHNSPLHF; V: TRBV27; J: TRBJ1-6; length: 18; D: -; size: -
DNA: TGTGCCAGCTCACCACCGTTACAGGGGGAACATTCACCCCTCCACTTT; CDR3: CASSPPLQGEHSPLHF; V: TRBV18; J: TRBJ1-6; length: 16; D: TRBD1; size: -
DNA: TGTGCCAGCAGCTTGAGACAGGGCGACACTGAAGCTTTCTTT; CDR3: CASSLRQGDTEAFF; V: TRBV5-6; J: TRBJ1-1; length: 14; D: TRBD1; size: -
DNA: TGCGCCAGCAGCCCCGGGGTAGCGGGGTCGAACACCGGGGAGCTGTTTTTT; CDR3: CASSPGVAGSNTGELFF; V: TRBV5-1; J: TRBJ2-2; length: 17; D: TRBD2; size: -
DNA: TGTGCCAGCAGCCCCGGTCTAGCGGGGACCGGGGAGCTGTTTTTT; CDR3: CASSPGLAGTGELFF; V: TRBV7-2; J: TRBJ2-2; length: 15; D: TRBD2; size: once
DNA: TGTGCCAGTCAACTCGGGACACAGGGGACTTACGAGCAGTACTTC; CDR3: CASQLGTQGTYEQYF; V: TRBV19; J: TRBJ2-7; length: 15; D: -; size: few
DNA: TGTGCCAGCAGTTTCCTTGGACAGGGGCCGCCACCGAGCTCCTACAATGAGCAGTTCTTC; CDR3: CASSFLGQGPPPSSYNEQFF; V: TRBV28; J: TRBJ2-1; length: 20; D: TRBD1; size: -
DNA: TGTGCCAGCAGCGCGGGACAGAGAATGGAGCAGTTCTTC; CDR3: CASSAGQRMEQFF; V: TRBV7-2; J: TRBJ2-1; length: 13; D: -; size: once
DNA: TGTGCCAGCAGTGCGGAACAGGGAGATCAGCCCCAGCATTTT; CDR3: CASSAEQGDQPQHF; V: TRBV2; J: TRBJ1-5; length: 14; D: -; size: -
DNA: TGTGCCAGTAGTATCATCGGGTTGGGCAATCAGCCCCAGCATTTT; CDR3: CASSIIGLGNQPQHF; V: TRBV19; J: TRBJ1-5; length: 15; D: -; size: few
DNA: TGTGCCACCAGCAGCTCGGGGACAGGGAATACTTCACCCCTCCACTTT; CDR3: CATSSSGTGNTSPLHF; V: TRBV15; J: TRBJ1-6; length: 16; D: TRBD1; size: -
DNA: TGTGCCAGCAGTTACGGACTTGTCAATGAGCAGTTCTTC; CDR3: CASSYGLVNEQFF; V: TRBV6-2/TRBV6-3; J: TRBJ2-1; length: 13; D: -; size: -
DNA: TGCAGTGCTAGGCGGGAGGGGGAAGCTTTCTTT; CDR3: CSARREGEAFF; V: TRBV20-1; J: TRBJ1-1; length: 11; D: -; size: -
DNA: TGTGCCAGCAGTACAGGGAACACTGAAGCTTTCTTT; CDR3: CASSTGNTEAFF; V: TRBV2; J: TRBJ1-1; length: 12; D: -; size: -
DNA: TGTGCCAGCTCACCGGGGCGGGAGCTTCCTACCAAGAGCTTC; CDR3: CASSPGRELPTKSF; V: TRBV18; J: TRBJ2-7; length: 14; D: TRBD2; size: few
DNA: TGTGCCAGCAGCTCGCTATCGCAGCCCCAGCATTTT; CDR3: CASSSLSQPQHF; V: TRBV7-2; J: TRBJ1-5; length: 12; D: -; size: -
DNA: TGTGCCAGCAGTTACTGGACTAGCGGGTACGAGCAGTACTTC; CDR3: CASSYWTSGYEQYF; V: TRBV6-2/TRBV6-3; J: TRBJ2-7; length: 14; D: TRBD2; size: -
DNA: TGTGCCAGCAGCTTACAGGGGGTGAGAAACATTCAGTACTTC; CDR3: CASSLQGVRNIQYF; V: TRBV5-4; J: TRBJ2-4; length: 14; D: TRBD1; size: -
DNA: TGTGCCAGCAGCCCGGTCGGGAGCTTTGGCTACACCTTC; CDR3: CASSPVGSFGYTF; V: TRBV5-6; J: TRBJ1-2; length: 13; D: -; size: -
DNA: TGTGCCAGCAGCTTAGGCGGAAGCCTAAATGAGCAGTTCTTC; CDR3: CASSLGGSLNEQFF; V: TRBV7-2; J: TRBJ2-1; length: 14; D: -; size: -
DNA: TGCAGCGTTGAGGGGCTCCGAGGCACAGAGACCCAGTACTTC; CDR3: CSVEGLRGTETQYF; V: TRBV29-1; J: TRBJ2-5; length: 14; D: -; size: -
DNA: TGTGCCAGCAGCGCTCTAGCGGGCAATGAGCAGTTCTTC; CDR3: CASSALAGNEQFF; V: TRBV7-3; J: TRBJ2-1; length: 13; D: TRBD2; size: -